One sample yielded the 8 T cell receptor beta chains listed below, sequenced in a study of neurological immune-mediated disorders. TCRdb re-called the 5' RACE reads through MiXCR, storing one row per CDR3 protein. Among some 89,000 distinct CDR3 sequences listed, around 4.5% were seen once. Time point defined: longitudinal time-point 3. The sequencing input was PBMCs. The origin of the receptors is a woman aged 55 to 70 with multiple sclerosis.

This clonotype appeared many times. The J gene is TRBJ2-7, the V gene TRBV20-1; TRBD1 might be the D (6 bases). Germline assignment: CDR1 DFQATT and CDR2 SNEGSKA (reference sequence). Trimming cost V 6 bases and J 2 bases, with 17 bases left between them. This CDR3 is built from 14 residues. The CDR3 nucleotides read TGCAGTGCCCTGCCGGGACAAGGACCCTACGAGCAGTACTTC. Protein: CSALPGQGPYEQYF.

This clonotype was found many times. V usage is TRBV18 and J usage is TRBJ2-5, with D hard to call. The CDR3 length is 15 residues. CDR1 is KGHSH, CDR2 LQKENI, per germline. Trimming took off 3 bases at V and 4 bases at J, with 15 bases between the two ends. This CDR3 is CASSPPSRGSETQYF. The CDR3 nucleotides read TGTGCCAGCTCACCCCCGTCCCGTGGGTCAGAGACCCAGTACTTC.

This clonotype was seen at least ten times. V is TRBV5-1 and J is TRBJ1-3; D gene uncertain. The CDR3 has 14 residues. Germline V gene sequence: CDR1 SGHRS, CDR2 YFSETQ. Trimming took 4 bases from V and 0 from J, leaving 8 bases between them. The CDR3 region has the DNA TGCGCCAGCAGCAGCCAGCTCTCTGGAAACACCATATATTTT. It yields the protein CASSSQLSGNTIYF.

This clonotype was seen many times. V gene TRBV12-3 or TRBV12-4 combines with J gene TRBJ1-4; weak D call: TRBD1 (5 bases). V lost 6 bases to trimming and J lost 5 bases, with 16 bases between them. This CDR3 contains 15 residues. The CDR3 here is CASRDTGRENEKLFF. CDR3 DNA: TGTGCCAGCAGGGACACGGGAAGGGAAAATGAAAAACTGTTTTTT.

The table lists this clonotype with many counts. The chain links TRBV5-1 to TRBJ1-2; unclear D gene. Trimming removed 0 bases from V and 2 bases from J, with 8 bases in between. CDR1 is SGHRS, CDR2 YFSETQ, per germline. The CDR3 spans 14 residues. CDR3 in DNA: TGCGCCAGCAGCTTGGAGGGCAGGAACTATGGCTACACCTTC. Encoded protein: CASSLEGRNYGYTF.

This clonotype was picked up many times. The V call is TRBV15, the J call TRBJ1-6; D perhaps matches TRBD1 (5 bases). The V gene lost 1 base and the J gene lost 5 bases, with 12 bases spanning the gap. Germline V gene data show CDR1 as LNHNV and CDR2 as YYDKDF (reference sequence). The CDR3 runs 16 residues. CDR3 sequence: CATSRGGAGNNSPLHF. In DNA form, the CDR3 reads TGTGCCACCAGCAGAGGAGGGGCGGGCAATAATTCACCCCTCCACTTT.

In its sample, this clonotype was seen many times. The chain employs TRBV6-5 and TRBJ1-2; TRBD1 is a possible D gene (5 bases). This CDR3 is built from 13 residues. Germline CDR1 MNHEY, CDR2 SVGAGI. V shed 6 bases and J shed 2 bases, with 10 bases lying between them. The CDR3 sequence: CASSRDGNYGYTF. DNA of the CDR3: TGTGCCAGCAGCCGGGACGGGAACTATGGCTACACCTTC.

This clonotype was observed a few times. This chain joins TRBV29-1 and TRBJ2-7; 8 nucleotides match TRBD1. The CDR3 runs 12 residues. Trimming at V came to 7 bases and at J to 7 bases, leaving 9 bases not matched to a gene. The germline gives CDR1 SQVTM, CDR2 ANQGSEA. This CDR3 is CSGWTGSKEQYF. The DNA for the CDR3 is TGCAGCGGTTGGACAGGGTCGAAGGAGCAGTACTTC.